A single sample is the source of the 26 T cell receptor beta chains below, sequenced in a study of OX40 agonist ivuxolimab in advanced cancers. Generated by immunoSEQ multiplex PCR, the TCRdb table keeps only in-frame clones and is missing some. This table has 110,000 or so clones, roughly 90% appearing once. This sample comprised CD4+ or CD8+ T cells sorted from blood, obtained in a trial of the OX40 agonist ivuxolimab. The receptor set was obtained from an adult with an advanced solid tumor such as melanoma, head and neck, liver or kidney cancer.

J is TRBJ2-7 and V is TRBV2; 11 bases fit TRBD1. In germline, CDR1 is SNHLY, CDR2 FYNNEI. This CDR3 spans 14 amino acids. The V gene end was trimmed by 7 bases and the J gene end by 2 bases; junction bases not matched to a gene: 4. Here the CDR3 DNA reads TGTGCCAGCACCGGACAGGGGGCTCCCTACGAGCAGTACTTC. Translation gives CASTGQGAPYEQYF.

The gene calls are TRBV10-3 and TRBJ1-2, with D possibly being TRBD1 (5 bases). The length of the CDR3 is 14 residues. Per germline, CDR1 ENHRY and CDR2 SYGVKD. V was shortened by 5 bases and J by 7 bases, with 17 bases between the two germline ends. CDR3 in amino acids: CAISSGQGIIGYTF. In nucleotides, the CDR3 is TGTGCCATCAGTAGTGGGCAGGGTATAATTGGCTACACCTTC.

V gene TRBV10-3 combines with J gene TRBJ2-7; D possibly uses TRBD1 or TRBD2 (5 bases each). V shed 8 bases and J shed 1 base, with 12 bases lying between them. CDR1 and CDR2 (germline): ENHRY, SYGVKD. CDR3 size: 13 residues. Here the CDR3 reads CAIGRDPSYEQYF. The DNA for the CDR3 is TGTGCCATCGGCCGGGACCCATCCTACGAGCAGTACTTC.

This rearrangement joins TRBV19 to TRBJ1-1; possible D gene TRBD1, 6 bases. The CDR3 is made up of 12 amino acids. Germline V gene sequence: CDR1 LNHDA, CDR2 SQIVND (reference sequence). The germline V and J ends were trimmed by 9 bases and 1 base, with 9 bases remaining between them. The CDR3 DNA sequence: TGTGCCAGCCTCAGGGGGAACACTGAAGCTTTCTTT. Encoded protein: CASLRGNTEAFF.

The chain is built from TRBV7-2 and TRBJ2-7; D gene unclear. From germline, CDR1 is SGHTA and CDR2 FQGNSA. The CDR3 length is 15 residues. V dropped 2 bases and J dropped 2 bases, with 13 bases sitting between them. The CDR3 is CASSLSAGSAYEQYF. CDR3 bases: TGTGCCAGCAGCTTAAGTGCCGGGTCCGCCTACGAGCAGTACTTC.

The chain uses TRBV5-4 and TRBJ2-1; D perhaps matches TRBD2 (6 bases). The germline V gene has CDR1 SGHNT and CDR2 YYREEE (reference sequence). There are 15 residues in the CDR3. The V end lost 1 base, the J end lost 6 bases, and 14 bases lay between the germline ends. CDR3 DNA sequence: TGTGCCAGCAGCTTGTTAGGCGGTAGCGGCAATGAGCAGTTCTTC. Translation gives CASSLLGGSGNEQFF.

The chain recombines TRBV10-1 with TRBJ2-1; 11 bases agree with TRBD1. CDR3 length: 15 amino acids. Losses at the gene ends were 4 bases for V and 5 bases for J; bases not matched to a gene: 4. Germline CDR1 reads WNHNN; CDR2 reads SYGVQD (reference sequence). CDR3 amino acids: CASSGGTGGNNEQFF. As DNA, the CDR3 is TGCGCCAGCAGTGGAGGGACAGGGGGGAACAATGAGCAGTTCTTC.

V usage is TRBV29-1 and J usage is TRBJ2-5, with 12 nucleotides matching TRBD2. Per the germline V gene, CDR1 is SQVTM and CDR2 is ANQGSEA. V was clipped by 7 bases and J by 4 bases; unmatched bases: 4. This CDR3 is 13 amino acids long. The CDR3 DNA sequence: TGCAGCGCCGCGGGACTAGCGGGAGAGACCCAGTACTTC. This translates into CSAAGLAGETQYF.

The chain recombines TRBV20-1 with TRBJ1-4; D remains ambiguous. CDR3 length equals 10 residues. CDR1 is DFQATT, CDR2 SNEGSKA, per germline (reference sequence). The V gene lost 5 bases and the J gene lost 8 bases, with 6 bases spanning the gap. The CDR3 loop reads CSALGEKLFF. CDR3 bases: TGCAGTGCTCTGGGCGAAAAACTGTTTTTT.

The V call is TRBV30, the J call TRBJ2-1, with a possible D match to TRBD2 (6 bases). This CDR3 contains 13 residues. CDR1 GTSNPN and CDR2 SVGIG come from the germline V gene (reference sequence). Between the trimmed V and J ends, which lost 4 bases and 6 bases, there was a span of 13 bases. Here the CDR3 reads CAWTSGAGNEQFF. CDR3 nucleotide sequence: TGTGCCTGGACTTCGGGAGCAGGCAATGAGCAGTTCTTC.

This sequence joins TRBV19 and TRBJ1-1; the D gene is possibly TRBD1 (6 bases). The CDR3 sequence is 13 residues long. Germline V lookup: CDR1 LNHDA, CDR2 SQIVND (reference sequence). Trimming removed 0 bases from V and 11 bases from J, with 13 bases in between. The CDR3 DNA follows: TGTGCCAGTAGTATAGATTCGGGGGGCCCTGCTTTCTTT. Translated, it gives CASSIDSGGPAFF.

This clone has just one count. The chain has TRBV6-1 and TRBJ2-5; the D gene is possibly TRBD1 (6 bases). V shed 0 bases and J shed 4 bases, with 12 bases lying between them. This CDR3 spans 15 amino acids. CDR1 is MNHNS and CDR2 is SASEGT in the germline V gene. CDR3 DNA: TGTGCCAGCAGTGAAGCTTTGGGGGCTCGAGAGACCCAGTACTTC. It specifies CASSEALGARETQYF.

The gene calls are TRBV29-1 and TRBJ1-2; 9 positions match TRBD1. Germline V gene data show CDR1 as SQVTM and CDR2 as ANQGSEA. The V segment lost 1 base and the J segment 8 bases; nucleotides outside the gene matches: 14. This CDR3 has 16 amino acids. CDR3 region: CSVEVEGTGKVYGYTF. Written as DNA, the CDR3 is TGCAGCGTTGAAGTTGAGGGGACAGGGAAGGTTTACGGCTACACCTTC.

The chain employs TRBV2 and TRBJ2-3; 9 bases line up with TRBD2. Germline V gives CDR1 SNHLY, CDR2 FYNNEI. CDR3 length: 15 amino acids. V was pared by 2 bases and J by 2 bases, with 2 bases of the junction left unmatched. CDR3 loop: CASSELAGHTDTQYF. DNA of the CDR3: TGTGCCAGCAGTGAACTAGCGGGGCACACAGATACGCAGTATTTT.

This clone was recorded only once. This chain links TRBV19 with TRBJ2-3; possibly TRBD1 or TRBD2 for D (7 bases each). This CDR3 has 16 amino acids. Trimming removed 3 bases at V and 3 bases at J, with 16 bases between. Germline V gene lookup returns CDR1 LNHDA and CDR2 SQIVND (reference sequence). In nucleotides, the CDR3 is TGTGCCAGTAGTATGGGAGGGGGCTCCGGGACAGATACGCAGTATTTT. Protein sequence: CASSMGGGSGTDTQYF.

This clone appeared a few times. The chain joins TRBV30 to TRBJ1-1; tentatively, D is TRBD1 (5 bases). There are 15 residues in the CDR3. Trimming left V 7 bases short and J 3 bases short, with 21 bases between. Germline CDR1 and CDR2: GTSNPN and SVGIG (reference sequence). The CDR3 DNA is TGTGCCTCCTTTAATGCGGGACGGCCTTACACTGAAGCTTTCTTT. Protein sequence: CASFNAGRPYTEAFF.

The V call is TRBV6-1, the J call TRBJ1-5, with TRBD1 matching 7 bases. After removal of 6 bases from V and 4 bases from J, the junction contained 3 bases not matched to a gene. Germline values: CDR1 MNHNS, CDR2 SASEGT. The CDR3 has 13 residues. The CDR3 DNA follows: TGTGCCAGCAGGATGACAGGGAATCAGCCCCAGCATTTT. This encodes CASRMTGNQPQHF.

This chain links TRBV6-5 with TRBJ2-1; no definite D call. This CDR3 comprises 12 residues. Between the trimmed V and J ends, which lost 6 bases and 3 bases, there was a span of 6 bases. CDR1 and CDR2 from the germline V gene are MNHEY and SVGAGI. The CDR3 region has the DNA TGTGCCAGCAGAGAGAGCTACAATGAGCAGTTCTTC. It translates to CASRESYNEQFF.

The rearrangement links TRBV19 to TRBJ2-3; TRBD2 matches at 9 bases. With V trimmed by 1 base and J by 8 bases, 13 bases remained unmatched. The germline V gene encodes CDR1 LNHDA and CDR2 SQIVND (reference sequence). This CDR3 is 17 amino acids long. As DNA, the CDR3 is TGTGCCAGTAGTATAGGGGGGACTAGCCCCTTCCCCGGTACGCAGTATTTT. The encoded protein is CASSIGGTSPFPGTQYF.

The chain joins TRBV11-2 to TRBJ1-1; unclear D gene. The CDR3 totals 11 residues. Germline values: CDR1 SGHAT, CDR2 FQNNGV. V shed 1 base and J shed 11 bases, with 8 bases lying between them. This CDR3 reads CASSLGGVAFF. DNA of the CDR3: TGTGCCAGCAGCTTAGGTGGAGTGGCTTTCTTT. The entire variable domain, with the rest obtained from reference TRBV11-2 and TRBJ1-1, is as follows: EAGVAQSPRYKIIEKRQSVAFWCNPISGHATLYWYQQILGQGPKLLIQFQNNGVVDDSQLPKDRFSAERLKGVDSTLKIQPAKLEDSAVYLCASSLGGVAFFGQGTRLTVV.

The chain joins TRBV6-1 to TRBJ2-7; the D is unclear. Germline assignment: CDR1 MNHNS and CDR2 SASEGT. V was cut by 1 base and J by 6 bases, with 16 bases left in between. The CDR3 has 15 residues. CDR3 protein: CASSEVAVQVGEQYF. The CDR3 nucleotides are TGTGCCAGCAGTGAAGTCGCCGTGCAGGTGGGCGAGCAGTACTTC.

The V and J genes are TRBV10-3 and TRBJ2-1; tentatively, D is TRBD2 (6 bases). Deletions cut 9 bases from V and 12 bases from J, with 21 bases between. Germline CDR1 ENHRY, CDR2 SYGVKD. This CDR3 spans 13 amino acids. CDR3 bases: TGTGCCATTAGACGGGACTCCACTCGTGGGCAGTTCTTC. Translation: CAIRRDSTRGQFF.

This chain links TRBV9 with TRBJ2-5; D call uncertain. The ends were cut back, 4 bases at V and 1 base at J, with 14 bases in the middle. Per germline, CDR1 SGDLS and CDR2 YYNGEE. This CDR3 spans 15 amino acids. CDR3 region: CASSPYSGVQETQYF. Written as DNA, the CDR3 is TGTGCCAGCAGCCCGTATAGTGGGGTCCAAGAGACCCAGTACTTC.

The chain recombines TRBV5-1 with TRBJ2-7, with TRBD2 identical over 7 bases. The CDR3 covers 15 residues. Trimming removed 4 bases from V and 0 bases from J; junction bases left unmatched: 7. CDR1 SGHRS and CDR2 YFSETQ come from the germline V gene. CDR3: CASSPTSASSYEQYF. The CDR3 region has the DNA TGCGCCAGCAGCCCCACTAGCGCCAGCTCCTACGAGCAGTACTTC.

The rearrangement joins TRBV18 to TRBJ2-2, with 7 bases identical to TRBD2. CDR1 is KGHSH and CDR2 is LQKENI in the germline V gene. There are 17 residues in the CDR3. V was pared by 1 base and J by 0 bases, with 5 bases of the junction left unmatched. The DNA for the CDR3 is TGTGCCAGCTCACCACTTGGGACTACGGCGAACACCGGGGAGCTGTTTTTT. The encoded protein is CASSPLGTTANTGELFF.

The chain uses TRBV6-6 and TRBJ2-5; possibly TRBD1 for D (6 bases). Germline V gene lookup returns CDR1 MNHNY and CDR2 SVGAGI (reference sequence). This CDR3 has 14 amino acids. V was pared by 2 bases and J by 2 bases, with 9 bases between. Written as DNA, the CDR3 is TGTGCCAGCAGTTACGCGCAGGGGCAAGAGACCCAGTACTTC. Translation: CASSYAQGQETQYF.